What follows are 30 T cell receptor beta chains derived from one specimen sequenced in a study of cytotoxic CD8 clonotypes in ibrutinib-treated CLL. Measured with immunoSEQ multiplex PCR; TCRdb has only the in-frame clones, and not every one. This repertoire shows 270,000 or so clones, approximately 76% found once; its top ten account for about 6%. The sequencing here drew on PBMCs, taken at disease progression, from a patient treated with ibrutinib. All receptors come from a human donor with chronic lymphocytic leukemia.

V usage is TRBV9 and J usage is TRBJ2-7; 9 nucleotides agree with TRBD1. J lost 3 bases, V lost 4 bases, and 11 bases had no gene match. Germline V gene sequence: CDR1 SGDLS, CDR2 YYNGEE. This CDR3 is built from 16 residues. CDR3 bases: TGTGCCAGCAGCCCGGTGGGGACAGGGCCATTCTACGAGCAGTACTTC. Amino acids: CASSPVGTGPFYEQYF.

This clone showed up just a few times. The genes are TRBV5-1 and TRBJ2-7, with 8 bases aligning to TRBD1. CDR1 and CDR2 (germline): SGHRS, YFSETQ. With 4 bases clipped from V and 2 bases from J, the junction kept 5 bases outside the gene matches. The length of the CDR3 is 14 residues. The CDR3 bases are TGCGCCAGCAGCGACGGACAGGGAGCCTACGAGCAGTACTTC. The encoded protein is CASSDGQGAYEQYF. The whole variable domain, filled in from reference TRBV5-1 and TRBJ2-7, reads KAGVTQTPRYLIKTRGQQVTLSCSPISGHRSVSWYQQTPGQGLQFLFEYFSETQRNKGNFPGRFSGRQFSNSRSEMNVSTLELGDSALYLCASSDGQGAYEQYFGPGTRLTVT.

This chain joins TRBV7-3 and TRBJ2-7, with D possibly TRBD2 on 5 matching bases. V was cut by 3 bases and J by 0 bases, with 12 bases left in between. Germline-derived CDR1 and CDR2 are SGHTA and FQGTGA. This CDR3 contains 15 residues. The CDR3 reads CASSLNSANSYEQYF. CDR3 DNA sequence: TGTGCCAGCAGCTTGAATAGCGCTAACTCCTACGAGCAGTACTTC.

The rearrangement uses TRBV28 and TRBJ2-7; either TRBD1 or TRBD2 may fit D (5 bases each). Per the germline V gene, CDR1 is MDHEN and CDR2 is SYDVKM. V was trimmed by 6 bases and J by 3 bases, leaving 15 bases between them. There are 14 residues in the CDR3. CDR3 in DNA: TGTGCCAGCAGACCACCGGGACCACACTACGAGCAGTACTTC. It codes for CASRPPGPHYEQYF.

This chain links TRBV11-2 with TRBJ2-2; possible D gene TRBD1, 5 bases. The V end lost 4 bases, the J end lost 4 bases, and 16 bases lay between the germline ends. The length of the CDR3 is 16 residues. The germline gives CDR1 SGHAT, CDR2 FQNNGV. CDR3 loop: CASSYRIRLSTGELFF. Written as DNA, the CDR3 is TGTGCCAGCAGCTACAGGATTAGACTGAGCACCGGGGAGCTGTTTTTT.

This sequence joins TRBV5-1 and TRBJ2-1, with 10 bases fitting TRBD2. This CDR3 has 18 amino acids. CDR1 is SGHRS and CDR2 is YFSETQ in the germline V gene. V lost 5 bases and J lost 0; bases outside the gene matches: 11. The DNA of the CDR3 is TGCGCCAGCAGTCTTTTTATCGGACTAGCGGACTCCTACAATGAGCAGTTCTTC. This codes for CASSLFIGLADSYNEQFF. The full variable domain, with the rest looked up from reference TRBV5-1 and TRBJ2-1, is KAGVTQTPRYLIKTRGQQVTLSCSPISGHRSVSWYQQTPGQGLQFLFEYFSETQRNKGNFPGRFSGRQFSNSRSEMNVSTLELGDSALYLCASSLFIGLADSYNEQFFGPGTRLTVL.

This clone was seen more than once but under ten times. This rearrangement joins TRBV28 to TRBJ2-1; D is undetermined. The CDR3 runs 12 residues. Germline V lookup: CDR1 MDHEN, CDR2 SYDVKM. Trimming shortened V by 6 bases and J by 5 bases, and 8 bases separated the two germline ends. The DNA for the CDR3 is TGTGCCAGCAGCTATGGAAACAATGAGCAGTTCTTC. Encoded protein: CASSYGNNEQFF.

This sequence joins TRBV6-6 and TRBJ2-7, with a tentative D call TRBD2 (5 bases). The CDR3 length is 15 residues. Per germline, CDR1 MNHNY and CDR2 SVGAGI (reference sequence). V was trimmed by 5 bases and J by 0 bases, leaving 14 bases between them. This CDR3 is CASSLGIRSSYEQYF. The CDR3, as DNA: TGTGCCAGCAGTCTCGGGATCCGGAGCTCCTACGAGCAGTACTTC.

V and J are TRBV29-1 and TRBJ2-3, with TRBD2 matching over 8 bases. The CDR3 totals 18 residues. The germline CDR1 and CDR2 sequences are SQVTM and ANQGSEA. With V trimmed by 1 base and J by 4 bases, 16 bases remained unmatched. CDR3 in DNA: TGCAGCGTTGAAGTACTAGCGGACCCCGCCCAGGACCCAGATACGCAGTATTTT. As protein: CSVEVLADPAQDPDTQYF.

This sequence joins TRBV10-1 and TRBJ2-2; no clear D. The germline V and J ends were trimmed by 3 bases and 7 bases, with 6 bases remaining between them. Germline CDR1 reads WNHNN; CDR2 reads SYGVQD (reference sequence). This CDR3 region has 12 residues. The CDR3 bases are TGCGCCAGCAGTGAAGGTGGCGGGGAGCTGTTTTTT. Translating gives CASSEGGGELFF.

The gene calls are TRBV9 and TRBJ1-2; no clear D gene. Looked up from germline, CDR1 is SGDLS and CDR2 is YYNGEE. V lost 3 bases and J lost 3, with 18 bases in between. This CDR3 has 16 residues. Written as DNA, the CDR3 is TGTGCCAGCAGCGAGTCCCGGGTCGGGCGATACTATGGCTACACCTTC. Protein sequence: CASSESRVGRYYGYTF. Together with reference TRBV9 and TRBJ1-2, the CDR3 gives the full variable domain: DSGVTQTPKHLITATGQRVTLRCSPRSGDLSVYWYQQSLDQGLQFLIQYYNGEERAKGNILERFSAQQFPDLHSELNLSSLELGDSALYFCASSESRVGRYYGYTFGSGTRLTVV.

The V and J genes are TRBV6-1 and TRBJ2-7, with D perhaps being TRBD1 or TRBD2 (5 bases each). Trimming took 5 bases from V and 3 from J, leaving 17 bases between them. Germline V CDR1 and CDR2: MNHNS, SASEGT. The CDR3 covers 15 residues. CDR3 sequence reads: CASSRTPWDGYEQYF. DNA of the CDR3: TGTGCCAGCAGTCGTACGCCCTGGGACGGCTACGAGCAGTACTTC.

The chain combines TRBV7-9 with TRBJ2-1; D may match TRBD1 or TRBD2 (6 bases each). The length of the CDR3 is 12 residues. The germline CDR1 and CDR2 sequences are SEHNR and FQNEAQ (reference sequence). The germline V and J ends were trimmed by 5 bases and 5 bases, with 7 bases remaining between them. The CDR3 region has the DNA TGTGCCAGCAGCCGGGGGCACAATGAGCAGTTCTTC. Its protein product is CASSRGHNEQFF.

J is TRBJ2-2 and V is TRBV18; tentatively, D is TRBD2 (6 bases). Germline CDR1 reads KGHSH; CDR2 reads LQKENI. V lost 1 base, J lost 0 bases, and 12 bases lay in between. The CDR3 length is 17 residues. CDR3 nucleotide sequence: TGTGCCAGCTCACCACTCGGGGAGGTGACGAACACCGGGGAGCTGTTTTTT. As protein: CASSPLGEVTNTGELFF.

The CDR3 nucleotides read TGTGCCAGCAGCTTGCTCGGTAGCAATCAGCCCCAGCATTTT. It specifies CASSLLGSNQPQHF. The chain combines TRBV5-4 with TRBJ1-5; D is unclear. V shed 1 base and J shed 0 bases, with 5 bases lying between them. The germline gives CDR1 SGHNT, CDR2 YYREEE (reference sequence). There are 14 residues in the CDR3. The variable domain in full, with the rest retrieved from reference TRBV5-4 and TRBJ1-5, is ETGVTQSPTHLIKTRGQQVTLRCSSQSGHNTVSWYQQALGQGPQFIFQYYREEENGRGNFPPRFSGLQFPNYSSELNVNALELDDSALYLCASSLLGSNQPQHFGDGTRLSIL.

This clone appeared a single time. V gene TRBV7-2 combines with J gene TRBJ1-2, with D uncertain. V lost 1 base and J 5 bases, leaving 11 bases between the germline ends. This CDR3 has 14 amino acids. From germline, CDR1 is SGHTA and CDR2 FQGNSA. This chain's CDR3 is CASSLEGAAYGYTF. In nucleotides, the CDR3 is TGTGCCAGCAGCTTAGAGGGCGCGGCTTATGGCTACACCTTC.

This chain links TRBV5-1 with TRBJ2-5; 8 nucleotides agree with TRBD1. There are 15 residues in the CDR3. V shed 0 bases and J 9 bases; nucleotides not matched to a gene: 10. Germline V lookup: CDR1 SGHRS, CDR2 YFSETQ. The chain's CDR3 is CASSLGDRGPGAQYF. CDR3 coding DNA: TGCGCCAGCAGCTTGGGAGACAGGGGACCGGGGGCCCAGTACTTC.

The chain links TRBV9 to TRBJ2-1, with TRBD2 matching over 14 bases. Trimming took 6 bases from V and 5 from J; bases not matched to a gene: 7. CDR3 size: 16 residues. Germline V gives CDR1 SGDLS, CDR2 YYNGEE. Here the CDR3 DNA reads TGTGCCAGCAACACTCCGGGACTAGCGGGAGACAATGAGCAGTTCTTC. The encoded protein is CASNTPGLAGDNEQFF.

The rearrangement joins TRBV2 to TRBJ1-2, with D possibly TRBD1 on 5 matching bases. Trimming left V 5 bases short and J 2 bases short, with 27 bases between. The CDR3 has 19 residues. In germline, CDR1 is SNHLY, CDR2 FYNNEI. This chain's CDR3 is CASSPETGPVLSLNYGYTF. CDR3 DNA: TGTGCCAGCAGTCCAGAGACGGGACCGGTTTTAAGCCTCAACTATGGCTACACCTTC.

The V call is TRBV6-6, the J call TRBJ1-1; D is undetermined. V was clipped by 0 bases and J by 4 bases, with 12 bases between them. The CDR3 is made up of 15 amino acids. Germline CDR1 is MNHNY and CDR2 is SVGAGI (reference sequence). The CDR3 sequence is CASSYSSREVTEAFF. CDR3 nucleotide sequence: TGTGCCAGCAGTTACTCGAGTAGAGAAGTCACTGAAGCTTTCTTT.

Here the CDR3 reads CAWQGQPLSNIQYF. Written as DNA, the CDR3 is TGTGCCTGGCAGGGACAGCCACTCTCAAACATTCAGTACTTC. The chain has TRBV30 and TRBJ2-4, with 7 bases identical to TRBD1. V trimming: 5 bases; J trimming: 6 bases; junction bases outside the gene matches: 10. The germline CDR1 and CDR2 sequences are GTSNPN and SVGIG (reference sequence). There are 14 residues in the CDR3.

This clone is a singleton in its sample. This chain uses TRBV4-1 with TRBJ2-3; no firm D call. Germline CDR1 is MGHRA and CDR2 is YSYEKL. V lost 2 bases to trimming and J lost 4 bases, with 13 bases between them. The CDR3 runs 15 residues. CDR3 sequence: CASSQHNPHSDTQYF. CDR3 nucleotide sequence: TGCGCCAGCAGCCAACACAATCCCCACTCAGATACGCAGTATTTT.

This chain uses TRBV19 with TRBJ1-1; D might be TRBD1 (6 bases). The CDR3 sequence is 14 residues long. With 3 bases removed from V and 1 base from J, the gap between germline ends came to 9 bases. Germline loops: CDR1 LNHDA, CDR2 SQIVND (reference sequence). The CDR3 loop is CASSIVGGNTEAFF. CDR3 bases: TGTGCCAGTAGTATTGTAGGGGGGAACACTGAAGCTTTCTTT.

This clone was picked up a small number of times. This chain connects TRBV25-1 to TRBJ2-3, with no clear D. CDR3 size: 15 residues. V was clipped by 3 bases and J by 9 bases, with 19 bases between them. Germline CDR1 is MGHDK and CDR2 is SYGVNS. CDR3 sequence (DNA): TGTGCCAGCAGTGACTCGCGGCTGGCCCGTGACACGCAGTATTTT. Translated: CASSDSRLARDTQYF.

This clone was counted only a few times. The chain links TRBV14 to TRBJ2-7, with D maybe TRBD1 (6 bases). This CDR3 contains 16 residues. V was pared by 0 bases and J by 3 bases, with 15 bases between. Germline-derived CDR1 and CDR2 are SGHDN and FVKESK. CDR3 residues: CASSQDGQFLFYEQYF. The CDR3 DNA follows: TGTGCCAGCAGCCAAGATGGACAGTTCCTCTTCTACGAGCAGTACTTC.

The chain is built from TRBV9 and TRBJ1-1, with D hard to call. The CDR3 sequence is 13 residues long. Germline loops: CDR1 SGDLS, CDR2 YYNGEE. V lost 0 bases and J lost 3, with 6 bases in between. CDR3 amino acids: CASSVEADTEAFF. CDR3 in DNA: TGTGCCAGCAGCGTAGAGGCTGACACTGAAGCTTTCTTT.

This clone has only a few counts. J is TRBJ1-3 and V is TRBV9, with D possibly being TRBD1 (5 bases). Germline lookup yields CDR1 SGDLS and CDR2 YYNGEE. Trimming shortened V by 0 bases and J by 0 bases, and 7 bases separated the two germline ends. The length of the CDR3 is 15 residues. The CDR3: CASSVDQGSGNTIYF. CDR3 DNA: TGTGCCAGCAGCGTAGATCAGGGCTCTGGAAACACCATATATTTT.

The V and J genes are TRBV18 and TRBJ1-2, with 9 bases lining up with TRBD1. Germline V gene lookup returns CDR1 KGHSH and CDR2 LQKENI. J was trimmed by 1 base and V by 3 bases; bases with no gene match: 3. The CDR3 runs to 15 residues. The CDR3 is CASSPLTGGNYGYTF. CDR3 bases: TGTGCCAGCTCACCGCTGACAGGGGGTAACTATGGCTACACCTTC. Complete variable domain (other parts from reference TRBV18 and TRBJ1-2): NAGVMQNPRHLVRRRGQEARLRCSPMKGHSHVYWYRQLPEEGLKFMVYLQKENIIDESGMPKERFSAEFPKEGPSILRIQQVVRGDSAAYFCASSPLTGGNYGYTFGSGTRLTVV.

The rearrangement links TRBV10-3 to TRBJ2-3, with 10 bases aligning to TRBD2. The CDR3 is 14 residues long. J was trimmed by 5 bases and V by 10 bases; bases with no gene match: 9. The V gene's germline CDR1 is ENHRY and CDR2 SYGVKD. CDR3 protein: CATAFSGRKDTQYF. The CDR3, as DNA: TGTGCCACCGCGTTTAGCGGGAGGAAAGATACGCAGTATTTT.

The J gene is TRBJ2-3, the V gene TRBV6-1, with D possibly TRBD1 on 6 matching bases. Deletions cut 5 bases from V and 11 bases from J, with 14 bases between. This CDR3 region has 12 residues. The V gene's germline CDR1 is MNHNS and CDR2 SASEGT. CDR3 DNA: TGTGCCAGCAGTCCACAGGGTAAGGAGCAGTATTTT. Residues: CASSPQGKEQYF.